This T cell receptor (beta chain) originates from a study of T cell responses to AZD1222 COVID-19 vaccine. Assay used: immunoSEQ multiplex PCR; TCRdb lists only in-frame clones, some missing. The sample lists under 200,000 clones; approximately 94% were seen once. Whole-study findings and limits: Within unmutated variant regions lay the reported targets of nearly half of spike-specific TCRs. Repertoire sampling occurred only after the peak T cell response.

Of note for this clone: Its target is unknown.

Sample: peripheral blood, taken on day 0 of AZD1222 vaccination. The sequence came from an adult in good health.

This CDR3 is CASSLQFALNEKLFF. The CDR3 nucleotides read TGTGCCAGCAGCTTACAGTTCGCCCTTAATGAAAAACTGTTTTTT. The V call is TRBV7-9, the J call TRBJ1-4; no reliable D call. The CDR3 contains 15 residues. V lost 2 bases to trimming and J lost 4 bases, with 11 bases between them. In germline, CDR1 is SEHNR, CDR2 FQNEAQ (reference sequence).